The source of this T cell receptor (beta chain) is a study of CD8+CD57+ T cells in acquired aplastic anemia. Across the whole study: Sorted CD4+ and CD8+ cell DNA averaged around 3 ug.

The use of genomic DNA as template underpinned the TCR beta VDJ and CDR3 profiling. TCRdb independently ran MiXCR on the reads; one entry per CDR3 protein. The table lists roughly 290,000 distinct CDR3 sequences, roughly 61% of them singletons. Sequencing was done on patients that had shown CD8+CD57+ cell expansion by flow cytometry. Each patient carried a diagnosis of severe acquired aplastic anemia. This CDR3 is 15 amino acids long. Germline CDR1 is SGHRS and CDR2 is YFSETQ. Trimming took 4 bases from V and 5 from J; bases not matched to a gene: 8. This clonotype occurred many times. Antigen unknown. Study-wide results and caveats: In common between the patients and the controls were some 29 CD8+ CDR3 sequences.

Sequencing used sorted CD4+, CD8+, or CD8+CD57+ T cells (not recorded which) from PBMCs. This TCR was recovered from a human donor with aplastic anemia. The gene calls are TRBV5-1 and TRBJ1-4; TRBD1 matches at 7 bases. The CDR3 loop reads CASSPIGTENEKLFF. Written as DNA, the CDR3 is TGCGCCAGCAGCCCGATCGGGACAGAAAATGAAAAACTGTTTTTT.